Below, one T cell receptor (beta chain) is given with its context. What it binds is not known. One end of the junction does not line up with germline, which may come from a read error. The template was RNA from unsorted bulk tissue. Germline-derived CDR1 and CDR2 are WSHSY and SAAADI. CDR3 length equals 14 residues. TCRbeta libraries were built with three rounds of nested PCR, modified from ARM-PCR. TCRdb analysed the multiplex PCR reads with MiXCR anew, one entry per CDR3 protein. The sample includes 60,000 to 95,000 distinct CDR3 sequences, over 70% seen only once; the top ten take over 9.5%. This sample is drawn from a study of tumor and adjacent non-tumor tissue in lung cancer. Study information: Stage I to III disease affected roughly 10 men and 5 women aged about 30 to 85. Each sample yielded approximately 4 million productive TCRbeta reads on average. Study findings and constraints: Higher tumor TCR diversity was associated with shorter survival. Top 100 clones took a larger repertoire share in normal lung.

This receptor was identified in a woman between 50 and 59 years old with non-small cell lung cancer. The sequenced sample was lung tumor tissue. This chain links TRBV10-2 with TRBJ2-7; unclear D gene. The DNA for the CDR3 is TGCGCCACCCAAGACACACATTCCTCCTACGAGCAGTATTTC. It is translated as CATQDTHSSYEQYF.